The 16 T cell receptor beta chains listed next were all sequenced from one sample in a study of radiation and T cells in renal cell carcinoma. The method was immunoSEQ multiplex PCR; TCRdb's version includes in-frame clones alone and lacks a portion of them. This sample yields 70,000 or so clones, of which over 80% are seen a single time; almost 6% belongs to the top ten. Noted time point: blood 2 weeks post-SBRT. The treatment denotes: 15 Gy SBRT to primary tumor, nephrectomy 4 weeks later. The specimen comprised blood, sampled from a patient whose treatment included radiotherapy and nephrectomy. These receptors all stem from a man aged 55 to 70 with renal cell carcinoma.

The rearrangement links TRBV5-8 to TRBJ1-1, with no clear D. Between the trimmed V and J ends, which lost 2 bases and 0 bases, there was a span of 8 bases. The CDR3 contains 14 residues. The germline CDR1 and CDR2 sequences are SGHTS and YDEGEE. This CDR3 reads CASSFIEVNTEAFF. CDR3 DNA: TGTGCCAGCAGCTTTATCGAGGTGAACACTGAAGCTTTCTTT.

This clone appeared a few times. CDR3 bases: TGTGCCAGCAGTCAACCTCCGGGACAGGCAAGTCAGCCCCAGCATTTT. It yields the protein CASSQPPGQASQPQHF. This rearrangement joins TRBV6-6 to TRBJ1-5, with 8 nucleotides matching TRBD1. The CDR3 spans 16 residues. Germline assignment: CDR1 MNHNY and CDR2 SVGAGI (reference sequence). V shed 5 bases and J 6 bases; nucleotides not matched to a gene: 12.

The table lists this clone with a few counts. V is TRBV5-6 and J is TRBJ2-7, with 9 bases that match TRBD2. The CDR3 loop spans 18 amino acids. J gave up 5 bases and V 0 bases, and 15 bases lay outside the gene matches. CDR1 is SGHDT and CDR2 is YYEEEE in the germline V gene. In nucleotides, the CDR3 is TGTGCCAGCAGCTTGGGAATAGGCGTCGCTAGCGGGACCGACGAGCAGTACTTC. Translation: CASSLGIGVASGTDEQYF.

The chain employs TRBV7-8 and TRBJ2-7; the match to TRBD1 covers 7 bases. The CDR3 runs 16 residues. The V and J ends lost 2 bases and 0 bases, in that order; junction bases with no gene match: 7. The germline CDR1 and CDR2 sequences are SGHVS and FQNEAQ. CDR3 residues: CASSLMTGKTSYEQYF. For the CDR3, the DNA is TGTGCCAGCAGCTTAATGACAGGGAAAACCTCCTACGAGCAGTACTTC.

About this clone itself: This could be a read error, since a much larger clone is one nucleotide away. This sequence joins TRBV15 and TRBJ1-1; D not certain. CDR3 length: 14 residues. The germline V and J ends were trimmed by 2 bases and 0 bases, with 7 bases remaining between them. CDR1 is LNHNV and CDR2 is YYDKDF in the germline V gene (reference sequence). The CDR3 coding sequence is TGTGCCACCAGCAGATCCCTGATGAACACTGAAGCTTTCTTT. This sequence encodes CATSRSLMNTEAFF. The variable domain in full, completed from reference TRBV15 and TRBJ1-1, reads DAMVIQNPRYQVTQFGKPVTLSCSQTLNHNVMYWYQQKSSQAPKLLFHYYDKDFNNEADTPDNFQSRRPNTSFCFLDIRSPGLGDTAMYLCATSRSLMNTEAFFGQGTRLTVV.

This sequence joins TRBV15 and TRBJ1-1; D not certain. The CDR3 loop spans 15 amino acids. Deletions cut 1 base from V and 4 bases from J, with 13 bases between. Germline V gives CDR1 LNHNV, CDR2 YYDKDF (reference sequence). CDR3 region: CATSRGGPGTTEAFF. CDR3 nucleotide sequence: TGTGCCACCAGCAGAGGAGGCCCTGGAACCACTGAAGCTTTCTTT.

The chain combines TRBV28 with TRBJ2-2; D uncertain. The V end lost 2 bases, the J end lost 5 bases, and 12 bases lay between the germline ends. CDR1 and CDR2 (germline): MDHEN, SYDVKM. The CDR3 loop spans 15 amino acids. The CDR3 bases are TGTGCCAGCAGTTTAACCGTCAGGAGAACCGGGGAGCTGTTTTTT. Its protein is CASSLTVRRTGELFF.

The genes are TRBV5-4 and TRBJ2-7; perhaps TRBD1 as D (6 bases). Per germline, CDR1 SGHNT and CDR2 YYREEE (reference sequence). V was cut by 0 bases and J by 3 bases, with 7 bases left in between. This CDR3 spans 13 amino acids. The CDR3 loop is CASSLGDNYEQYF. CDR3 nucleotide sequence: TGTGCCAGCAGCTTGGGGGACAACTACGAGCAGTACTTC.

This clone was recorded a few times. The genes are TRBV25-1 and TRBJ2-3, with no clear D. Trimming took 4 bases from V and 7 from J, leaving 9 bases between them. The CDR3 contains 12 residues. In germline, CDR1 is MGHDK, CDR2 SYGVNS. The CDR3 nucleotides are TGTGCCAGCAGTGGCTACAAGTATACGCAGTATTTT. Protein: CASSGYKYTQYF.

This chain connects TRBV19 to TRBJ1-1; unclear D gene. Trimming took 2 bases from V and 0 from J, leaving 19 bases between them. This CDR3 is 18 amino acids long. CDR1 and CDR2 (germline): LNHDA, SQIVND (reference sequence). CDR3 nucleotide sequence: TGTGCCAGTAGTATAACTATAGCTGGTCAGTCGATGAACACTGAAGCTTTCTTT. This codes for CASSITIAGQSMNTEAFF.

The rearrangement uses TRBV27 and TRBJ2-3, with 8 nucleotides matching TRBD1. V lost 0 bases, J lost 0 bases, and 8 bases stayed unmatched. From germline, CDR1 is MNHEY and CDR2 SMNVEV (reference sequence). The CDR3 spans 18 residues. The CDR3 protein is CASSLSGRGLASTDTQYF. Written as DNA, the CDR3 is TGTGCCAGCAGTTTATCTGGCAGGGGGCTGGCGAGCACAGATACGCAGTATTTT.

This clone appeared once. V gene TRBV4-2 combines with J gene TRBJ2-7, with D perhaps TRBD2 (5 bases). CDR3 length: 12 amino acids. V lost 11 bases and J 3 bases, leaving 14 bases between the germline ends. Germline V gene data show CDR1 as LGHNA and CDR2 as YNFKEQ. This CDR3 is CAAGKSNYEQYF. CDR3 sequence (DNA): TGTGCCGCGGGCAAATCAAACTACGAGCAGTACTTC.

The J gene is TRBJ2-5, the V gene TRBV7-8; 8 positions agree with TRBD1. Germline V CDR1 and CDR2: SGHVS, FQNEAQ. The CDR3 extends over 14 amino acids. V trimming: 2 bases; J trimming: 9 bases; junction bases outside the gene matches: 8. CDR3 sequence: CASSLNRGQGAQYF. In nucleotides, the CDR3 is TGTGCCAGCAGCTTAAATAGAGGACAGGGTGCCCAGTACTTC.

Ten or more counts support this clone. This rearrangement joins TRBV5-1 to TRBJ2-3; D not certain. V was shortened by 0 bases and J by 0 bases, with 8 bases between the two germline ends. CDR1 is SGHRS, CDR2 YFSETQ, per germline. The CDR3 has 15 residues. The CDR3 bases are TGCGCCAGCAGCTTGGAGCGACCTAGCACAGATACGCAGTATTTT. Protein sequence: CASSLERPSTDTQYF. Full variable domain (missing parts from reference TRBV5-1 and TRBJ2-3): KAGVTQTPRYLIKTRGQQVTLSCSPISGHRSVSWYQQTPGQGLQFLFEYFSETQRNKGNFPGRFSGRQFSNSRSEMNVSTLELGDSALYLCASSLERPSTDTQYFGPGTRLTVL.

This clone was counted once. This chain connects TRBV7-9 to TRBJ2-6; no clear D gene. The V end was cut by 3 bases, the J end by 0 bases, with 12 bases between. The germline V gene encodes CDR1 SEHNR and CDR2 FQNEAQ (reference sequence). The CDR3 is made up of 17 amino acids. The CDR3 loop reads CASSFITRSSGANVLTF. The CDR3 nucleotides read TGTGCCAGCAGCTTTATTACCCGGAGCTCTGGGGCCAACGTCCTGACTTTC.

By proportion, this clone is medium-sized. The chain employs TRBV27 and TRBJ2-3; D call uncertain. This CDR3 has 14 residues. CDR1 and CDR2 from the germline V gene are MNHEY and SMNVEV (reference sequence). V was cut by 2 bases and J by 1 base, with 7 bases left in between. The CDR3 DNA reads as TGTGCCAGCAGTTTAGCTGCGGGCACAGATACGCAGTATTTT. This encodes CASSLAAGTDTQYF.